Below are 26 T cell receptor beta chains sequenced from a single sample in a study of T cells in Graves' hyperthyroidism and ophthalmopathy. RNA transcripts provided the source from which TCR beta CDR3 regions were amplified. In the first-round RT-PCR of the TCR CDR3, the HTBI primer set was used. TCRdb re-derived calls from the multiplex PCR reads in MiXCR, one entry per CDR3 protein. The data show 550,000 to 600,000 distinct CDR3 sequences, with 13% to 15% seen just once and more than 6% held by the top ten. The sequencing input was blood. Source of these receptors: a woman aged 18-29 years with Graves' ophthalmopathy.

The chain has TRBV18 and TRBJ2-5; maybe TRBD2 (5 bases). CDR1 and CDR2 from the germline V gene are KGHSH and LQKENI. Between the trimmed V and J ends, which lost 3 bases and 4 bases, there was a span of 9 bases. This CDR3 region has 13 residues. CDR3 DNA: TGTGCCAGCTCACCGGCACGGGGAGAGACCCAGTACTTC. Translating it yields CASSPARGETQYF.

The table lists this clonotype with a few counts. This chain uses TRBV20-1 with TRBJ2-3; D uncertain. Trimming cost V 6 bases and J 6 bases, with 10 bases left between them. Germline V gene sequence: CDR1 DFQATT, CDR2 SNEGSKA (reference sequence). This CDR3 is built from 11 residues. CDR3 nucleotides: TGCAGTGCCTGGGGTCAGGATACGCAGTATTTT. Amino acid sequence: CSAWGQDTQYF.

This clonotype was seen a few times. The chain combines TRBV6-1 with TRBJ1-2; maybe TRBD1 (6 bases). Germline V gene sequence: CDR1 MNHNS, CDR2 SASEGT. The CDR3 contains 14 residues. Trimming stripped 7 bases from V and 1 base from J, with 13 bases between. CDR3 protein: CASTQDRLNYGYTF. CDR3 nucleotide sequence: TGTGCCAGCACCCAGGACAGACTTAACTATGGCTACACCTTC.

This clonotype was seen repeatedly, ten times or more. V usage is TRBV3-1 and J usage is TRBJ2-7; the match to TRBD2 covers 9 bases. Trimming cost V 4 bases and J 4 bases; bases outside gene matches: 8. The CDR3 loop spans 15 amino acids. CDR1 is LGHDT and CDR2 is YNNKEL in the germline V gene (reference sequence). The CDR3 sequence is CASSRTAGLAYEQYF. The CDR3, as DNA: TGTGCCAGCAGCCGGACCGCCGGACTAGCGTACGAGCAGTACTTC.

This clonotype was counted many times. CDR3 coding DNA: TGTGCCAGCAGTTTCGGGGACAGGGCGATTATGAACACTGAAGCTTTCTTT. It codes for CASSFGDRAIMNTEAFF. The rearrangement joins TRBV12-3 or TRBV12-4 to TRBJ1-1; 9 bases match TRBD1. Losses at the gene ends were 3 bases for V and 0 bases for J; bases not matched to a gene: 8. The CDR3 is 17 residues long.

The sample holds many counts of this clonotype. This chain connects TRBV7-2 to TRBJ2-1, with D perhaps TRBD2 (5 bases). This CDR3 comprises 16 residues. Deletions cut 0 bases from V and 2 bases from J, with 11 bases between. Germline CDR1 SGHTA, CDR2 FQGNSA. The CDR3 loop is CASSLARVSPYNEQFF. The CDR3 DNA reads TGTGCCAGCAGCTTAGCGCGGGTCTCACCCTACAATGAGCAGTTCTTC.

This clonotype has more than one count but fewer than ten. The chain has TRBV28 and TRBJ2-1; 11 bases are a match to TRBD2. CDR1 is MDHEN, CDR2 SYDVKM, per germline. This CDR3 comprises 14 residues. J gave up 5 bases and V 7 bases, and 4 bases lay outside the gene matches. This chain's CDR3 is CASTPTSGNNEQFF. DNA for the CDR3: TGTGCCAGCACTCCGACTAGCGGGAACAATGAGCAGTTCTTC.

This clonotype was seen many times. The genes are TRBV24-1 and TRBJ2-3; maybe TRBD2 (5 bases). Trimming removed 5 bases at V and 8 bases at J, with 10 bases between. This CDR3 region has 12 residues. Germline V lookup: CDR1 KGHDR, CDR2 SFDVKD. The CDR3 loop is CATSVGAPTQYF. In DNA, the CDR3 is TGTGCCACCAGTGTGGGAGCCCCTACGCAGTATTTT.

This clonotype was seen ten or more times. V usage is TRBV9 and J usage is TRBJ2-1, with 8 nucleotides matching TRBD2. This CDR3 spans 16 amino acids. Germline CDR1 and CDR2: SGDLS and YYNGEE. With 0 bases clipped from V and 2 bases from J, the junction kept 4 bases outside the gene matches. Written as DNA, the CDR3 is TGTGCCAGCAGCGTAGTTCCGGGAGGGCCCTACAATGAGCAGTTCTTC. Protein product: CASSVVPGGPYNEQFF.

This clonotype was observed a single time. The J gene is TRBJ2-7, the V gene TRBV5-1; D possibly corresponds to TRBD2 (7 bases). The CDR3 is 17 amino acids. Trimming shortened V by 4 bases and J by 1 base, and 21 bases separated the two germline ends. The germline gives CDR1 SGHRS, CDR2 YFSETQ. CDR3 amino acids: CASSPRLGGGSSYEQYF. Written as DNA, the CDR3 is TGCGCCAGCAGCCCAAGGTTGGGGGGCGGGAGTTCCTACGAGCAGTACTTC. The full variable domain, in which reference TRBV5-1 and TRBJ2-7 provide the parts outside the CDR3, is KAGVTQTPRYLIKTRGQQVTLSCSPISGHRSVSWYQQTPGQGLQFLFEYFSETQRNKGNFPGRFSGRQFSNSRSEMNVSTLELGDSALYLCASSPRLGGGSSYEQYFGPGTRLTVT.

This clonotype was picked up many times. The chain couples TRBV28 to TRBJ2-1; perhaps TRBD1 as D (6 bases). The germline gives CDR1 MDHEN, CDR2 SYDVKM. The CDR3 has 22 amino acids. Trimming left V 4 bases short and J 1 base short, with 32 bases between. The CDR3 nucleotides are TGTGCCAGCAGTTCCTACTTTCTTGATGCAGGGGTTATGGGGTTATCCTACAATGAGCAGTTCTTC. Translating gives CASSSYFLDAGVMGLSYNEQFF.

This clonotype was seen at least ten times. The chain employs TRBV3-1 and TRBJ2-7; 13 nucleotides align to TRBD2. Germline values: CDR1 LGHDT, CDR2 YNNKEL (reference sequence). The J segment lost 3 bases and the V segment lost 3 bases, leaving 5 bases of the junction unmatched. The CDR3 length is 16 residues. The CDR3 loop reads CASSQEGLAGNYEQYF. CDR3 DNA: TGTGCCAGCAGCCAGGAGGGACTAGCGGGAAACTACGAGCAGTACTTC.

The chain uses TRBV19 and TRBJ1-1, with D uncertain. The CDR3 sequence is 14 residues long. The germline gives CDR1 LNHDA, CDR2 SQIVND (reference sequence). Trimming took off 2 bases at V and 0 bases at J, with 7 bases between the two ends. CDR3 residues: CASSILPMNTEAFF. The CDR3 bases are TGTGCCAGTAGTATACTCCCGATGAACACTGAAGCTTTCTTT. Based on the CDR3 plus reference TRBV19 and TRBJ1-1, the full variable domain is DGGITQSPKYLFRKEGQNVTLSCEQNLNHDAMYWYRQDPGQGLRLIYYSQIVNDFQKGDIAEGYSVSREKKESFPLTVTSAQKNPTAFYLCASSILPMNTEAFFGQGTRLTVV.

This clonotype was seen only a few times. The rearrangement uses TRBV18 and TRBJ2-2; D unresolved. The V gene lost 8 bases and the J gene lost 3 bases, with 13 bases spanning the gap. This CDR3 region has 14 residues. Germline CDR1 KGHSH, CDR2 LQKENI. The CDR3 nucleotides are TGTGCCAGCCTAGGGATTTGGGACACCGGGGAGCTGTTTTTT. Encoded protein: CASLGIWDTGELFF. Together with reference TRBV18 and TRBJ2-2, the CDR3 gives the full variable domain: NAGVMQNPRHLVRRRGQEARLRCSPMKGHSHVYWYRQLPEEGLKFMVYLQKENIIDESGMPKERFSAEFPKEGPSILRIQQVVRGDSAAYFCASLGIWDTGELFFGEGSRLTVL.

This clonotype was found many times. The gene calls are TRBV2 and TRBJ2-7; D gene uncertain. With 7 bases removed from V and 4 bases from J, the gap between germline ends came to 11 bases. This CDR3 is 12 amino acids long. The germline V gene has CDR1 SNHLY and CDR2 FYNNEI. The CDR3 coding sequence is TGTGCCAGCATCGGGCAGGTATACGAGCAGTACTTC. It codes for CASIGQVYEQYF.

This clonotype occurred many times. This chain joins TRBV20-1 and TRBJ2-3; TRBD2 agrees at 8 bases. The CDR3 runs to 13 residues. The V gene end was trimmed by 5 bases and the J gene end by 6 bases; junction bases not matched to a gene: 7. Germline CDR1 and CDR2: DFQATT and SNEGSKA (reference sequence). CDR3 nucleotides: TGCAGTGCTGAAGCGGGAGTTGGGGATACGCAGTATTTT. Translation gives CSAEAGVGDTQYF.

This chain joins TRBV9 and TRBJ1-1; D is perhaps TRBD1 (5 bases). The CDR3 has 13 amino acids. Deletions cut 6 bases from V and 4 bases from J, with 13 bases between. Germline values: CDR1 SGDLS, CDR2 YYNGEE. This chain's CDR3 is CASTPGGITEAFF. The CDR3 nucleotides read TGTGCCAGCACCCCCGGGGGTATCACTGAAGCTTTCTTT.

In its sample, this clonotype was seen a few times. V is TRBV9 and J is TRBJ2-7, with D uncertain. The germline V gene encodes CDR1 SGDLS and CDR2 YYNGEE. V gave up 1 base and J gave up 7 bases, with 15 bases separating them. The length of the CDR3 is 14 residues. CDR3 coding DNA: TGTGCCAGCAGCGTAAGGGTCTTCTCGCGTGAGCAGTACTTC. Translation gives CASSVRVFSREQYF.

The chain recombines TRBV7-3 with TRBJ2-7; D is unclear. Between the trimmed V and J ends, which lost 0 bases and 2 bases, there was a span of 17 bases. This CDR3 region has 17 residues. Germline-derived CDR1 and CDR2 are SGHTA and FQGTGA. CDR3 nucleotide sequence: TGTGCCAGCAGCTTAACGAATTCTGCAGGTCAGACCTACGAGCAGTACTTC. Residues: CASSLTNSAGQTYEQYF.

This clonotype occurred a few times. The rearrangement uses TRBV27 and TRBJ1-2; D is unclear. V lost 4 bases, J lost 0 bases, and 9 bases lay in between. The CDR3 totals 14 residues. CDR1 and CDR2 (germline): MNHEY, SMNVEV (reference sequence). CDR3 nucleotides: TGTGCCAGCAGTTCCCGGAGGACTAACTATGGCTACACCTTC. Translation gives CASSSRRTNYGYTF.

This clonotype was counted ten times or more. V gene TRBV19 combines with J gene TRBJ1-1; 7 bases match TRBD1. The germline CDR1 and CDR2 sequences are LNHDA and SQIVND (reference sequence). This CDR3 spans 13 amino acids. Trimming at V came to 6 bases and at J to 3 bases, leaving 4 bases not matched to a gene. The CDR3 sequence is CASSDREYTEAFF. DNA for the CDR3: TGTGCCAGTAGCGACAGGGAGTACACTGAAGCTTTCTTT. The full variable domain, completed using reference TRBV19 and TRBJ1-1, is DGGITQSPKYLFRKEGQNVTLSCEQNLNHDAMYWYRQDPGQGLRLIYYSQIVNDFQKGDIAEGYSVSREKKESFPLTVTSAQKNPTAFYLCASSDREYTEAFFGQGTRLTVV.

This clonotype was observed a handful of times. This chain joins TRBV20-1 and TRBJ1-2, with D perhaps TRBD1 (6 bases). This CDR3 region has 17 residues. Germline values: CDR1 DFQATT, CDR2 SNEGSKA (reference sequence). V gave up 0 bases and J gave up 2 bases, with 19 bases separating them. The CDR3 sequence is CSARDKMSPQGNYGYTF. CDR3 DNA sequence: TGCAGTGCTAGAGATAAAATGTCCCCTCAGGGGAACTATGGCTACACCTTC.

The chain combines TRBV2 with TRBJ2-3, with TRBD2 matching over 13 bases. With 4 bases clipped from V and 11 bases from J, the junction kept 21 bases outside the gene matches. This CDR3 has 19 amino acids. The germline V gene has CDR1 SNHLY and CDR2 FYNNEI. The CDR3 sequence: CASSAETSGRHQALERQYF. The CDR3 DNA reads TGTGCCAGCAGTGCCGAGACTAGCGGGAGGCACCAGGCATTGGAGAGGCAGTATTTT. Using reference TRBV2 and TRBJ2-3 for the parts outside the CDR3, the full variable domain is EPEVTQTPSHQVTQMGQEVILRCVPISNHLYFYWYRQILGQKVEFLVSFYNNEISEKSEIFDDQFSVERPDGSNFTLKIRSTKLEDSAMYFCASSAETSGRHQALERQYFGPGTRLTVL.

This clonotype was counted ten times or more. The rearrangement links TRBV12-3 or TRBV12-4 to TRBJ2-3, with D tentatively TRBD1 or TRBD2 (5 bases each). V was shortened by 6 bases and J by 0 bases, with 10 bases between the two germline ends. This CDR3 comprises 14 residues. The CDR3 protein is CASRGPGSTDTQYF. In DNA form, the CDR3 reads TGTGCCAGCAGGGGACCCGGGAGCACAGATACGCAGTATTTT.

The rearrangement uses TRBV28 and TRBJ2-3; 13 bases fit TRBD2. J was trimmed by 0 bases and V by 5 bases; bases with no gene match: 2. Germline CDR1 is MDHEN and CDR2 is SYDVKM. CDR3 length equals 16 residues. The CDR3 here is CASSRLAGGSTDTQYF. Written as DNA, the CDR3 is TGTGCCAGCAGTCGACTAGCGGGAGGAAGCACAGATACGCAGTATTTT.

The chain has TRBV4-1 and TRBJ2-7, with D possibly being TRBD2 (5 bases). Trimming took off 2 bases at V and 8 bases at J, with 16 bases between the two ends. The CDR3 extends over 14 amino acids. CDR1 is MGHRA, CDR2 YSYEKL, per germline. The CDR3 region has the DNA TGCGCCAGCAGCCAATTCCGTGTCGGGGTCAAGCAGTACTTC. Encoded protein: CASSQFRVGVKQYF.